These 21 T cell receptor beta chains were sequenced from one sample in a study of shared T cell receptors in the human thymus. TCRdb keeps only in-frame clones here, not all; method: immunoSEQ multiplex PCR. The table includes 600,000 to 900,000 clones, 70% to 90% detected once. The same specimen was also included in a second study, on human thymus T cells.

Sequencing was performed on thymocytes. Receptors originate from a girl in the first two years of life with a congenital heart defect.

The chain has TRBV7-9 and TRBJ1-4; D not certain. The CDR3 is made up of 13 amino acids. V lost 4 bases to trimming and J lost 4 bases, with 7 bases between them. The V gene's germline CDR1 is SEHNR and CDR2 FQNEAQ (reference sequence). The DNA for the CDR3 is TGTGCCAGCAGCTACCGGGGTAATGAAAAACTGTTTTTT. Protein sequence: CASSYRGNEKLFF.

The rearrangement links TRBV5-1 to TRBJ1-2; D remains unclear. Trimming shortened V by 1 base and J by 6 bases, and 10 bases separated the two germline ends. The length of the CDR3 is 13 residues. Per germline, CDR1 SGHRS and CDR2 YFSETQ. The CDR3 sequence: CASSLSMKHGYTF. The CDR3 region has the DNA TGCGCCAGCAGCTTGTCCATGAAGCATGGCTACACCTTC.

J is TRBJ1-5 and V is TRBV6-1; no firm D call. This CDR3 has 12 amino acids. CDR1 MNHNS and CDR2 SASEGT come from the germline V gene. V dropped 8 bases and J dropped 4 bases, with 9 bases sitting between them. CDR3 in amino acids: CASRRSNQPQHF. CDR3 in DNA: TGTGCCAGCCGCCGGTCTAATCAGCCCCAGCATTTT.

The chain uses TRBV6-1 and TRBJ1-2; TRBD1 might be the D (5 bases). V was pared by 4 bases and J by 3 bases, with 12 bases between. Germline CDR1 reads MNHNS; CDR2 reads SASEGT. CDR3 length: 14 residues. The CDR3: CASSVRGSDYGYTF. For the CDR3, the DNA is TGTGCCAGCAGTGTTAGGGGTTCGGACTATGGCTACACCTTC.

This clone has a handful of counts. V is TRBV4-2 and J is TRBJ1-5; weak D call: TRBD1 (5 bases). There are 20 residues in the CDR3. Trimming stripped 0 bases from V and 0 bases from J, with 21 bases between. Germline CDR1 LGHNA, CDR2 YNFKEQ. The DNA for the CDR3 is TGTGCCAGCAGCCAAGATCGGGGGAAAGTACGGGGATATAGCAATCAGCCCCAGCATTTT. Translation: CASSQDRGKVRGYSNQPQHF.

The CDR3 DNA is TGTGCCTGGGATTACAATATGGGTAGGGGGGGTTGGATTGAAGCTTTCTTT. Residues: CAWDYNMGRGGWIEAFF. This chain uses TRBV30 with TRBJ1-1; a weak D match, TRBD1 (6 bases). V was cut by 5 bases and J by 7 bases, with 29 bases left in between. This CDR3 is 17 amino acids long. Per germline, CDR1 GTSNPN and CDR2 SVGIG (reference sequence).

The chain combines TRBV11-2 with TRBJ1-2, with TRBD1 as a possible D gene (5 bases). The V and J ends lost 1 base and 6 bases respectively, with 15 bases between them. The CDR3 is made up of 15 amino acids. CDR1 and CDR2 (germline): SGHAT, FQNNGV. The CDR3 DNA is TGTGCCAGCAGCTTAGGTGTAAAGAGCAGGGATGGCTACACCTTC. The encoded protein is CASSLGVKSRDGYTF.

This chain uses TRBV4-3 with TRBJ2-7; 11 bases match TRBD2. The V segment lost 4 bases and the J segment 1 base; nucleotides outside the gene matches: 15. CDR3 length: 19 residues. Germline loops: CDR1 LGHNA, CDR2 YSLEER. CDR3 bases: TGCGCCAGCAGCCCCCGGTATGTTAGCGGGGGGGGTGGATCCTACGAGCAGTACTTC. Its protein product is CASSPRYVSGGGGSYEQYF.

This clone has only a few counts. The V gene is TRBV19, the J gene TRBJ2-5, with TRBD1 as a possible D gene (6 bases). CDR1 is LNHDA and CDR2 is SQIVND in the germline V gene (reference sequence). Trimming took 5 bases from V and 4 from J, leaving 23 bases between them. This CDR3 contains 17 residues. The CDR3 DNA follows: TGTGCCAGTAGTCTAACCAACAGGGAATCGATACGAGAGACCCAGTACTTC. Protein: CASSLTNRESIRETQYF.

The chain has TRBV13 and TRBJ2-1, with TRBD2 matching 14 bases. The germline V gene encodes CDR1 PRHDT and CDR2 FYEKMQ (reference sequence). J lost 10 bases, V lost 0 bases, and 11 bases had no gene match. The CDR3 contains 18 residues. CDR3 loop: CASSLGGLAGVVLYEQFF. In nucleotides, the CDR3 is TGTGCCAGCAGCTTAGGGGGACTAGCGGGGGTTGTTTTATACGAGCAGTTCTTC.

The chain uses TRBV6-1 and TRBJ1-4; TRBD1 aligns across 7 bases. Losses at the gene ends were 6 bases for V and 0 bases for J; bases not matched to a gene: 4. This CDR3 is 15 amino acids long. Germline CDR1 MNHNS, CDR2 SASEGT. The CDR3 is CASSRRGTTNEKLFF. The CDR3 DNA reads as TGTGCCAGCAGCCGCAGGGGGACAACTAATGAAAAACTGTTTTTT.

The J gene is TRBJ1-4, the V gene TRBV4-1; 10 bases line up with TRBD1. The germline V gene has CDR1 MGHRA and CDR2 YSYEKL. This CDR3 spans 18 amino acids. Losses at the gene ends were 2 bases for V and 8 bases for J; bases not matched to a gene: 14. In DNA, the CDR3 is TGCGCCAGCAGCCAACAGAACAGGGGCGGGACAGGGGACGAAAAACTGTTTTTT. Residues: CASSQQNRGGTGDEKLFF.

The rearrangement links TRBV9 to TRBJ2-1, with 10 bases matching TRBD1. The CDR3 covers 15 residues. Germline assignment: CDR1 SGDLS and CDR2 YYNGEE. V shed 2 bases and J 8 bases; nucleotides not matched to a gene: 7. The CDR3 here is CASSVTGTGVDEQFF. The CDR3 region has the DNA TGTGCCAGCAGCGTCACCGGGACAGGGGTGGATGAGCAGTTCTTC. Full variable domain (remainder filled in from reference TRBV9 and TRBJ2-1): DSGVTQTPKHLITATGQRVTLRCSPRSGDLSVYWYQQSLDQGLQFLIQYYNGEERAKGNILERFSAQQFPDLHSELNLSSLELGDSALYFCASSVTGTGVDEQFFGPGTRLTVL.

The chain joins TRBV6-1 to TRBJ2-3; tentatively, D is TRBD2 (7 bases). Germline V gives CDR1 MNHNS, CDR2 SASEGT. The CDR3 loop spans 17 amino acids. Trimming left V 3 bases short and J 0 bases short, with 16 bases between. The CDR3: CASSDSRGAPSTDTQYF. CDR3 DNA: TGTGCCAGCAGTGACAGTCGGGGGGCCCCTAGCACAGATACGCAGTATTTT.

CDR3 sequence (DNA): TGCAGCGTTGAAGATAGGAGCGGGTCCCCCGGGGAGCTGTTTTTT. It specifies CSVEDRSGSPGELFF. The chain joins TRBV29-1 to TRBJ2-2; tentative D call: TRBD2 (6 bases). Germline V gives CDR1 SQVTM, CDR2 ANQGSEA. V was clipped by 0 bases and J by 6 bases, with 14 bases between them. The CDR3 is 15 amino acids.

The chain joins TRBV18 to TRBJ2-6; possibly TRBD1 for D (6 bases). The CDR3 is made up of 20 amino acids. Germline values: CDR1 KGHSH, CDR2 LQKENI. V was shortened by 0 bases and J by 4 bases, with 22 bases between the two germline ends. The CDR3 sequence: CASSPPEGRRGRRGANVLTF. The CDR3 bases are TGTGCCAGCTCACCACCGGAAGGCCGCAGGGGACGAAGAGGGGCCAACGTCCTGACTTTC.

In DNA form, the CDR3 reads TGTGCCAGCAGATTTCCAGCGGGGCGCTCTAGCACAGATACGCAGTATTTT. Protein product: CASRFPAGRSSTDTQYF. The V gene is TRBV5-6, the J gene TRBJ2-3, with TRBD2 identical over 7 bases. J was trimmed by 0 bases and V by 5 bases; bases with no gene match: 12. The CDR3 has 17 residues. Germline CDR1 and CDR2: SGHDT and YYEEEE.

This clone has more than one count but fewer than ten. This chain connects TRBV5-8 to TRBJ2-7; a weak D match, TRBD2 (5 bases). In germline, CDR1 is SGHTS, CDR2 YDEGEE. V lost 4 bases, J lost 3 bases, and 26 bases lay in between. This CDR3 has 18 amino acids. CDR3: CASSVRGKGKSRNYEQYF. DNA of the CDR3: TGTGCCAGCAGCGTCCGAGGGAAGGGAAAAAGTCGGAACTACGAGCAGTACTTC. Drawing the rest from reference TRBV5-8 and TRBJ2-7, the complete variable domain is EAGVTQSPTHLIKTRGQQATLRCSPISGHTSVYWYQQALGLGLQFLLWYDEGEERNRGNFPPRFSGRQFPNYSSELNVNALELEDSALYLCASSVRGKGKSRNYEQYFGPGTRLTVT.

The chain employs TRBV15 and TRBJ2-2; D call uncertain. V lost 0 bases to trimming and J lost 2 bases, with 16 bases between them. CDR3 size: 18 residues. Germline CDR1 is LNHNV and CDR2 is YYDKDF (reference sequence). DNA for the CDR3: TGTGCCACCAGCAGAGATCCGTCCGAGGCTACCAACACCGGGGAGCTGTTTTTT. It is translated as CATSRDPSEATNTGELFF.

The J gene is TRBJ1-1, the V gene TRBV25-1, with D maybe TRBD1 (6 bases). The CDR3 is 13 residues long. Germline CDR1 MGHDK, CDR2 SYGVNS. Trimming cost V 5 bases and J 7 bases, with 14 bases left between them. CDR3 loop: CASSLAGANEAFF. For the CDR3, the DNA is TGTGCCAGCAGTCTCGCGGGGGCGAATGAAGCTTTCTTT.

CDR3: CAIRRAGGGEQFF. CDR3 in DNA: TGTGCCATCAGGCGAGCGGGGGGCGGTGAGCAGTTCTTC. The rearrangement links TRBV10-3 to TRBJ2-1, with 9 bases matching TRBD2. V trimming: 6 bases; J trimming: 9 bases; junction bases outside the gene matches: 6. The germline V gene encodes CDR1 ENHRY and CDR2 SYGVKD. The CDR3 has 13 residues.